Only one count was recorded for the clone carrying this T cell receptor (beta chain). The germline gives CDR1 SGHDT, CDR2 YYEEEE. J was trimmed by 3 bases and V by 4 bases; bases with no gene match: 4. The CDR3 extends over 14 amino acids. These data are taken from a study of cytomegalovirus exposure and HLA in healthy donors. Overall study context: An earlier analysis identified 100 million to 130 million unique TCR beta sequences in 150 million to 200 million T cells.

The PCR contained 60 Vbeta and 13 Jbeta primers. TCRdb's copy holds only in-frame clones and misses some; the assay was immunoSEQ multiplex PCR. The data show about 190,000 clones, about four fifths seen once. The specimen sequenced was PBMCs. The rearrangement uses TRBV5-6 and TRBJ1-2, with TRBD1 identical over 9 bases. This receptor was taken from a woman younger than 30 in good health and CMV-seronegative. The CDR3 coding sequence is TGTGCCAGCAGCCGGGACAGGGCTCACTATGGCTACACCTTC. Translation: CASSRDRAHYGYTF.